This section outlines one T cell receptor (beta chain) sequence together with its context. Antigen unknown. The identical CDR3 is also encoded by other nucleotide sequences in the sample. This entry is derived from a study of T cell responses to AZD1222 COVID-19 vaccine. The table came from immunoSEQ multiplex PCR; TCRdb's copy has only in-frame clones and leaves some out. The table records about 150,000 clones, approximately 90% of them present only once. General observations from the study: A reported finding is that nearly half of spike-specific TCRs target unmutated variant regions. It was only after the peak T cell response that any repertoires were sampled. Of the AZD1222 recipients, only 5 or 6 were seropositive at baseline.

The germline V gene has CDR1 MNHEY and CDR2 SVGEGT. The CDR3 totals 13 residues. Trimming took 4 bases from V and 7 from J, leaving 11 bases between them. This sequence originates from an adult who received the AZD1222 COVID-19 vaccine. V usage is TRBV6-2 or TRBV6-3 and J usage is TRBJ1-5; possible D gene TRBD1, 6 bases. The sample in question was peripheral blood, obtained 28 days after the second AZD1222 dose. CDR3 sequence reads: CASSFYRDQPQHF. The CDR3 DNA reads TGTGCCAGCAGTTTCTACAGGGACCAGCCCCAGCATTTT.